This TCR beta chain was identified during a study of blood T cell repertoires in COVID-19. This clone was observed once. Libraries were prepared by immunoSEQ multiplex PCR; TCRdb keeps only in-frame clonotypes and omits some of them. The sample lists approximately 180,000 clones; roughly 88% were seen once. Germline CDR1 and CDR2: MGHRA and YSYEKL. The length of the CDR3 is 17 residues. Unmatched junction bases numbered 8, after V lost 3 bases and J lost 4 bases. The study recruited people aged roughly 18 to 100 years across roughly 23 US areas. The specimen sequenced was PBMCs or T cells enriched from blood (not recorded which). The source of this sequence is a man between 45 and 60 years old who had recovered from COVID-19. The gene calls are TRBV4-1 and TRBJ2-1; TRBD2 agrees at 11 bases. The CDR3 here is CASSHRTSGSYYNEQFF. CDR3 bases: TGCGCCAGCAGCCACCGGACTAGCGGGTCCTATTACAATGAGCAGTTCTTC.